A selection of T cell receptor beta chains follows, all from one sample in a study of blood T cell repertoires in COVID-19. The method was immunoSEQ multiplex PCR; TCRdb's version includes in-frame clones alone and lacks a portion of them. The table lists approximately 220,000 clones, around nine tenths of them singletons, with 3% in the top ten. Material: peripheral blood. The receptors here all came from a man aged 55 to 70 with acute or convalescent COVID-19. The CDR3 runs from the conserved cysteine through the conserved F or W. The D gene is left open where the match is weak. The size entry is marked missing in some rows and otherwise reads once, few, many or a size class.

TRBV7-8	NA	TRBD1	TRBJ2-3	TGTGCCAGCAGCACTCTCGGGACAGGGGTAGGCACAGATACGCAGTATTTT	CASSTLGTGVGTDTQYF
TRBV19	NA	NA	TRBJ2-1	TGTGCCCGCAATACCCAGGCCCATGAGCAGTTCTTC	CARNTQAHEQFF
TRBV4-1	NA	TRBD2	TRBJ2-5	TGCGCCAGCAGCCAAGTCCCAGGACTAGCGGGGGGGCGCGAGACCCAGTACTTC	CASSQVPGLAGGRETQYF
TRBV6-6	NA	NA	TRBJ1-1	TGTGCCAGCAGCGCCTGGGTCGTGGACTTCAACACTGAAGCTTTCTTT	CASSAWVVDFNTEAFF
TRBV5-1	NA	NA	TRBJ2-2	TGCGCCAGCAGCTTGAATCTACGGAACACCGGGGAGCTGTTTTTT	CASSLNLRNTGELFF
TRBV28	few	NA	TRBJ1-2	TGTGCCATCTTGGACAGCCCCTATGGCTACACCTTC	CAILDSPYGYTF
TRBV28	NA	TRBD1	TRBJ2-5	TGTGCCAGCAGTCTCCGGGACAGGCTTAAAGAGACCCAGTACTTC	CASSLRDRLKETQYF
TRBV28	NA	TRBD1	TRBJ2-2	TGTGCCAGCAGTCCTGGGACAGGGGGGAACACCGGGGAGCTGTTTTTT	CASSPGTGGNTGELFF
TRBV7-9	NA	NA	TRBJ1-4	TGTGCCAGCAGCTTTTCCATAACTAATGAAAAACTGTTTTTT	CASSFSITNEKLFF
TRBV6-6	NA	NA	TRBJ1-4	TGTGCCAGCAGTCCACAGCCTCCACATACTAATGAAAAACTGTTTTTT	CASSPQPPHTNEKLFF
TRBV19	NA	NA	TRBJ2-1	TGTGCCAGTAGTATTGGGGGGGGGCCGAGTGTAAATGAGCAGTTCTTC	CASSIGGGPSVNEQFF
TRBV19	NA	TRBD1	TRBJ2-2	TGTGCCAGTAGTTCGGGACAGGGGGCAGGCGGGGAGCTGTTTTTT	CASSSGQGAGGELFF
TRBV2	NA	TRBD1	TRBJ2-5	TGTGCCAGCCTGGGGGACAGGGGGCAAGAGACCCAGTACTTC	CASLGDRGQETQYF
TRBV6-1	NA	NA	TRBJ2-7	TGTGCCAGCAGTGAAGGCCCCAGGCTCTACGAGCAGTACTTC	CASSEGPRLYEQYF
TRBV4-3	NA	NA	TRBJ2-7	TGCGCCAGCAGCCAAGAAAGGGGAAGGTCCTACGAGCAGTACTTC	CASSQERGRSYEQYF
TRBV6-5	NA	TRBD1	TRBJ2-3	TGTGCCAGCAGACGGGACAGGGGAACAGATACGCAGTATTTT	CASRRDRGTDTQYF
TRBV5-6	NA	TRBD1	TRBJ1-3	TGTGCCAGCAGCCCCGGGACAGGGGAAGGAAACACCATATATTTT	CASSPGTGEGNTIYF
TRBV12-3/TRBV12-4	NA	NA	TRBJ2-5	TGTGCCAGCAGTTTATACAGGGCCGAGACCCAGTACTTC	CASSLYRAETQYF
TRBV7-2	NA	NA	TRBJ1-2	TGTGCCAGCAGCTTAGCGGGGGGGAACTATGGCTACACCTTC	CASSLAGGNYGYTF
TRBV7-3	NA	NA	TRBJ2-6	TGTGCCAGCACCCGTTACGCGGCGTTTGGGGCCAACGTCCTGACTTTC	CASTRYAAFGANVLTF
TRBV30	NA	NA	TRBJ2-7	TGTGCCGGAACGACGGGCTCCTACGAGCAGTACTTC	CAGTTGSYEQYF
TRBV4-2	NA	NA	TRBJ1-1	TGTGCCAGCAGCCAAGATACCGGGGGCACTGAAGCTTTCTTT	CASSQDTGGTEAFF
TRBV20-1	NA	NA	TRBJ1-2	TGCAGTGCTAGTTGGGGGGATGGCTACACCTTC	CSASWGDGYTF
TRBV3-1/TRBV3-2	NA	TRBD2	TRBJ2-3	TGTGCCAGCAGCCAAGAGCGACTAGCGGGGGCCCAGGGGGATACGCAGTATTTT	CASSQERLAGAQGDTQYF
TRBV5-6	few	NA	TRBJ1-4	TGTGCCAGCAGCTTTGACAGAACCCATGAAAAACTGTTTTTT	CASSFDRTHEKLFF
TRBV29-1	NA	TRBD1	TRBJ2-5	TGCAGCGTTGATAGTGGTGGGGGACAGGGTCTTTGGGAGACCCAGTACTTC	CSVDSGGGQGLWETQYF
TRBV5-4	NA	NA	TRBJ2-2	TGTGCCAGCAGCTTGGGTGGGGGCTCGAGCACCGGGGAGCTGTTTTTT	CASSLGGGSSTGELFF